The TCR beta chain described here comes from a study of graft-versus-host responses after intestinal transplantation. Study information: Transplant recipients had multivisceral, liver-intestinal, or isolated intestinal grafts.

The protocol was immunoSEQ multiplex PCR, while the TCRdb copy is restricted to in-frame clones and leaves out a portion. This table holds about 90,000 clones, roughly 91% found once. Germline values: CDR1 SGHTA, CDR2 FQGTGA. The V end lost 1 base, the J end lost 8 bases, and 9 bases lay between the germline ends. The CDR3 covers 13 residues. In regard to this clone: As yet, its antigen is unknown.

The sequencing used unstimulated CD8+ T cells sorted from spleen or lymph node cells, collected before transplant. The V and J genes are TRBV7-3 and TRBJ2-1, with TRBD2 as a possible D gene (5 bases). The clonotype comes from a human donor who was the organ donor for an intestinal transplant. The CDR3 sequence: CASSLIFGDEQFF. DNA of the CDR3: TGTGCCAGCAGCTTAATTTTCGGGGATGAGCAGTTCTTC.